This entry is about one TCR beta chain. The antigen is not known. The data are from a study of post-analysis software for immune sequencing data. Study at large: Some patients lacked subtype; others had relapsing-remitting, secondary progressive or progressive-relapsing disease.

Notes on the study in general: In multiple sclerosis, normalized Chao1 diversity was significantly below that of controls. With F measure, samples from one preparation batch clustered together strongly. With TRBV5-6, TRBV5-1 and TRBV20-1 included, a handful of TRBV segments were more frequent in patients than in controls.

The TCR beta cDNA libraries carried unique molecular identifiers. In TCRdb, the PCR reads were re-called with MiXCR into one record per CDR3 protein. The table has 450,000 or so distinct CDR3 sequences, around 40% seen once. Germline V gene sequence: CDR1 SGHDN, CDR2 FVKESK. The CDR3 runs to 15 residues. V trimming: 6 bases; J trimming: 3 bases; junction bases outside the gene matches: 9. Material for sequencing was blood. The chain recombines TRBV14 with TRBJ2-3, with 7 bases matching TRBD1. The TCR sequence derives from a girl between 10 and 17 years old with multiple sclerosis. CDR3 protein: CASRRPGQRTDTQYF. CDR3 coding DNA: TGTGCCAGCAGGCGGCCGGGACAGCGAACAGATACGCAGTATTTT. The whole variable domain, remainder taken from reference TRBV14 and TRBJ2-3, is EAGVTQFPSHSVIEKGQTVTLRCDPISGHDNLYWYRRVMGKEIKFLLHFVKESKQDESGMPNNRFLAERTGGTYSTLKVQPAELEDSGVYFCASRRPGQRTDTQYFGPGTRLTVL.